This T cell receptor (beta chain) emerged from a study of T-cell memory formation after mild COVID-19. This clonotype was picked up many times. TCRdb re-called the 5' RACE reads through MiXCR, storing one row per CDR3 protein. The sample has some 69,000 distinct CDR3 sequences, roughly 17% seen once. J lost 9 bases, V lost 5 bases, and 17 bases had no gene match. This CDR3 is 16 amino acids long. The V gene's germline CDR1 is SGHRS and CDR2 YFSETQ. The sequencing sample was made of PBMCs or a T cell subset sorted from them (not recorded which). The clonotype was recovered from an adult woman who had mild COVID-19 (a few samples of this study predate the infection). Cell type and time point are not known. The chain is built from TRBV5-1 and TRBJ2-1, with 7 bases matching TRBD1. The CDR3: CASSYAQGLVGGEQFF. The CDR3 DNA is TGCGCCAGCAGTTACGCACAGGGGTTGGTTGGTGGTGAGCAGTTCTTC. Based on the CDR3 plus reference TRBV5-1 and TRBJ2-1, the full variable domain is KAGVTQTPRYLIKTRGQQVTLSCSPISGHRSVSWYQQTPGQGLQFLFEYFSETQRNKGNFPGRFSGRQFSNSRSEMNVSTLELGDSALYLCASSYAQGLVGGEQFFGPGTRLTVL.